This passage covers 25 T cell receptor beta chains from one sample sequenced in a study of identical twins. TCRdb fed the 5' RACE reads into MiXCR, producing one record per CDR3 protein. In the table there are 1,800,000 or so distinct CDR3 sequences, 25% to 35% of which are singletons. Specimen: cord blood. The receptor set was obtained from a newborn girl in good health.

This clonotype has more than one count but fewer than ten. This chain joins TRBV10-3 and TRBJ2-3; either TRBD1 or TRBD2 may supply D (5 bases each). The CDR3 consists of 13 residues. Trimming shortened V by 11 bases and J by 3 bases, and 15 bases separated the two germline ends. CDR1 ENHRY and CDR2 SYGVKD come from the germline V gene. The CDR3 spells CASGRGTTDTQYF. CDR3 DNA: TGTGCCTCGGGACGCGGAACTACAGATACGCAGTATTTT.

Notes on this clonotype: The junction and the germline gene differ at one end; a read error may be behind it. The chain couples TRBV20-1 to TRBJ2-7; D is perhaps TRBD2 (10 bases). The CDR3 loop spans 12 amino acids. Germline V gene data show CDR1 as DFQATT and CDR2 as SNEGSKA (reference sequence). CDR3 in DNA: TGCAGTACTAGCGGGGACAGGGTCGAGCAGTACTTC. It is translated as CSTSGDRVEQYF.

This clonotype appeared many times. The CDR3 is CASSLPEDRDEQYF. CDR3 DNA: TGTGCCAGCAGTTTACCCGAGGACAGGGACGAGCAGTACTTC. J is TRBJ2-7 and V is TRBV12-3 or TRBV12-4; 8 bases match TRBD1. V trimming: 2 bases; J trimming: 5 bases; junction bases outside the gene matches: 5. This CDR3 spans 14 amino acids.

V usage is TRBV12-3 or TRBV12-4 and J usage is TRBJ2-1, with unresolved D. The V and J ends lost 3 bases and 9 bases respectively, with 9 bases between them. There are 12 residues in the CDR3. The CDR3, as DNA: TGTGCCAGCAGTTTGAGCTGGGGTGAGCAGTTCTTC. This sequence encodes CASSLSWGEQFF.

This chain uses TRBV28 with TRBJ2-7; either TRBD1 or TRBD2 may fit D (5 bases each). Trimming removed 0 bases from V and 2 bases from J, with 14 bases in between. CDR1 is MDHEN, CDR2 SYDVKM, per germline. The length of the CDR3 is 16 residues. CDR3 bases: TGTGCCAGCAGTTTATGGAAGGGGAGCTCGACCTACGAGCAGTACTTC. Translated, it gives CASSLWKGSSTYEQYF.

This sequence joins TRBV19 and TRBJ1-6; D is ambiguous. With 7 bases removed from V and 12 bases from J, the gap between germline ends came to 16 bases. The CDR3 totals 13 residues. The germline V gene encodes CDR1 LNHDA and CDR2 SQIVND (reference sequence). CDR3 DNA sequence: TGTGCCAGTACCCATGGATCCGGGAAACCCCTCCACTTT. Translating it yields CASTHGSGKPLHF. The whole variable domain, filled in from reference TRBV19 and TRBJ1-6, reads DGGITQSPKYLFRKEGQNVTLSCEQNLNHDAMYWYRQDPGQGLRLIYYSQIVNDFQKGDIAEGYSVSREKKESFPLTVTSAQKNPTAFYLCASTHGSGKPLHFGNGTRLTVT.

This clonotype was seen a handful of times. CDR3 DNA: TGTGCCAGCAGCTTATTAGTCGACAATGAGCAGTTCTTC. This translates into CASSLLVDNEQFF. The chain is built from TRBV5-5 and TRBJ2-1; D gene unclear. This CDR3 has 13 amino acids. V was shortened by 2 bases and J by 5 bases, with 8 bases between the two germline ends. Germline V gene sequence: CDR1 SGHKS, CDR2 YYEKEE (reference sequence).

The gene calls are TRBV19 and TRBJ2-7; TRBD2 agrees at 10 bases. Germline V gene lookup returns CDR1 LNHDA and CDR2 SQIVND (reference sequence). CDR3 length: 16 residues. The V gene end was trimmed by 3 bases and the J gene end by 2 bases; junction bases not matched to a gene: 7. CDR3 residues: CASSISGLADTYEQYF. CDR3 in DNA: TGTGCCAGTAGTATTTCCGGACTAGCGGATACCTACGAGCAGTACTTC.

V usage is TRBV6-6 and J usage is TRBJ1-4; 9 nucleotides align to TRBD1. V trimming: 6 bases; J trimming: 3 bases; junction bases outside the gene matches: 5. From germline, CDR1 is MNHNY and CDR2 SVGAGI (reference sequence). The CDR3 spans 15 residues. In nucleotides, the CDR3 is TGTGCCAGCAGGACAGGGGGTGTACCTAATGAAAAACTGTTTTTT. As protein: CASRTGGVPNEKLFF.

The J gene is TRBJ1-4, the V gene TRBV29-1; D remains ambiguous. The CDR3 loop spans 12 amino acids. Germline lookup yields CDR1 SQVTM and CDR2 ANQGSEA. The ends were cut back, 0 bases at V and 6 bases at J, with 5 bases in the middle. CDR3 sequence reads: CSVEEGYEKLFF. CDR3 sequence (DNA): TGCAGCGTTGAAGAGGGGTATGAAAAACTGTTTTTT.

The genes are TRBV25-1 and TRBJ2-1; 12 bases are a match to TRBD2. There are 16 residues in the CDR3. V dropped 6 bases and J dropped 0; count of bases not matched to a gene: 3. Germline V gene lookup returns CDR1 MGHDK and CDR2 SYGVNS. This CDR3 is CASSETSGSSYNEQFF. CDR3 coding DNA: TGTGCCAGCAGCGAGACTAGCGGGAGCTCCTACAATGAGCAGTTCTTC.

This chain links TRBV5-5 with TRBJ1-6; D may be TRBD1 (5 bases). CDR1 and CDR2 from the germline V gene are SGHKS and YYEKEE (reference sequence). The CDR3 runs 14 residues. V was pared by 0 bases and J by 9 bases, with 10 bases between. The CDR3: CASSLDSRASPLHF. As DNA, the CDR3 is TGTGCCAGCAGCTTGGACAGCAGGGCTTCACCCCTCCACTTT.

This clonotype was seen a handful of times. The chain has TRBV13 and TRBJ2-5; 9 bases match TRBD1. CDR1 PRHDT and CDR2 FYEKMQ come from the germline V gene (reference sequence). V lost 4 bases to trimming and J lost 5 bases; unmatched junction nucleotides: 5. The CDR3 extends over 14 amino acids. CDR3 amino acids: CASSSDRGPETQYF. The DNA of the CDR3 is TGTGCCAGCAGCTCGGACAGGGGTCCCGAGACCCAGTACTTC.

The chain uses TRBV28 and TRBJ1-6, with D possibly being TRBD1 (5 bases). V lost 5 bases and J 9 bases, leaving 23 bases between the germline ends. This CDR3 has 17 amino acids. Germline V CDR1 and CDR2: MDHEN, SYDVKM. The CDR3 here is CASSPPKVGGNASPLHF. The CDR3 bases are TGTGCCAGCAGTCCCCCCAAGGTCGGGGGTAACGCTTCACCCCTCCACTTT.

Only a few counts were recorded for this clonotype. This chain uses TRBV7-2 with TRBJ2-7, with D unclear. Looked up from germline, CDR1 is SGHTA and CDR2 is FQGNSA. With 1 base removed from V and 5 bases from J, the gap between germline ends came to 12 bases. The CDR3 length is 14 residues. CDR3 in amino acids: CASSLGAMVDEQYF. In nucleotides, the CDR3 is TGTGCCAGCAGCTTAGGAGCGATGGTGGACGAGCAGTACTTC.

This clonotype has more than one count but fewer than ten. The CDR3 nucleotides are TGCGCCAGCAGCTTGTTGCCCCCGGGACAGGGTGGCTACACCTTC. Translating it yields CASSLLPPGQGGYTF. The chain has TRBV5-1 and TRBJ1-2, with 9 bases matching TRBD1. CDR1 and CDR2 from the germline V gene are SGHRS and YFSETQ. J lost 7 bases, V lost 1 base, and 8 bases had no gene match. The CDR3 covers 15 residues.

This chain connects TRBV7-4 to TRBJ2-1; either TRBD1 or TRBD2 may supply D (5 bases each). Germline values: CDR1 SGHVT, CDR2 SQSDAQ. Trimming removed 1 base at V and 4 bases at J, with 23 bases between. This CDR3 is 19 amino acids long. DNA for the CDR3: TGTGCCAGCAGCTTAGAAAGCGGTCTAGGTATAGGGGAGTACAATGAGCAGTTCTTC. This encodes CASSLESGLGIGEYNEQFF.

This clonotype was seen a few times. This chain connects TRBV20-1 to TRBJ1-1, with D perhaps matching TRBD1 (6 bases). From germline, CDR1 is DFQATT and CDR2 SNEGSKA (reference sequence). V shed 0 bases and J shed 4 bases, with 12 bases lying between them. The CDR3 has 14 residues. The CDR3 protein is CSAREGARGTEAFF. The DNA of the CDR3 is TGCAGTGCTAGAGAGGGGGCGCGGGGCACTGAAGCTTTCTTT.

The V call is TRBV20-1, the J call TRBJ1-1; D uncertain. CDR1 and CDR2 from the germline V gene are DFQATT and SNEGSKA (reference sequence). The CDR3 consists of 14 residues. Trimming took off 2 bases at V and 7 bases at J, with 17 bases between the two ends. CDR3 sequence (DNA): TGCAGTGCTAGAAACCGAGGACTGCTGGATGAAGCTTTCTTT. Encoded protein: CSARNRGLLDEAFF.

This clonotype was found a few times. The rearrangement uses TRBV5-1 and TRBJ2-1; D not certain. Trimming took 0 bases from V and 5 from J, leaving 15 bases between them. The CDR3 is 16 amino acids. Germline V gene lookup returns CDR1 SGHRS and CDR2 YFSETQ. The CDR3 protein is CASSLVGRREDNEQFF. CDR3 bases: TGCGCCAGCAGCTTGGTGGGCCGACGCGAGGACAATGAGCAGTTCTTC.

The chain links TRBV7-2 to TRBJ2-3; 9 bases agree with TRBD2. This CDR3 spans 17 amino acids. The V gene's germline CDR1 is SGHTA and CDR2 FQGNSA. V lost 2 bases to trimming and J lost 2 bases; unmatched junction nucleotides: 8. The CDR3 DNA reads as TGTGCCAGCAGCTTATTGAGGCGGGGGGGACCCACAGATACGCAGTATTTT. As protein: CASSLLRRGGPTDTQYF. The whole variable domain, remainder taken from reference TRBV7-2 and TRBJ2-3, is GAGVSQSPSNKVTEKGKDVELRCDPISGHTALYWYRQSLGQGLEFLIYFQGNSAPDKSGLPSDRFSAERTGGSVSTLTIQRTQQEDSAVYLCASSLLRRGGPTDTQYFGPGTRLTVL.

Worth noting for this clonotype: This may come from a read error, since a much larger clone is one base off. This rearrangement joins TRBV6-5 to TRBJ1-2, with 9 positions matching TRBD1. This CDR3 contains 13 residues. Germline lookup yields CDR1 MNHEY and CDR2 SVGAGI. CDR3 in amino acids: CASRGQGNYGYAF. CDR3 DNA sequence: TGTGCCAGCAGGGGACAGGGAAACTATGGCTACGCCTTC.

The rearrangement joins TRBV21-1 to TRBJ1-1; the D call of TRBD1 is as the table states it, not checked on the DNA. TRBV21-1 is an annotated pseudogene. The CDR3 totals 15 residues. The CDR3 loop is CASSKRGGLNTEAFF. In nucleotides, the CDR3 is TGTGCCAGCAGCAAAAGGGGGGGGTTGAACACTGAAGCTTTCTTT.

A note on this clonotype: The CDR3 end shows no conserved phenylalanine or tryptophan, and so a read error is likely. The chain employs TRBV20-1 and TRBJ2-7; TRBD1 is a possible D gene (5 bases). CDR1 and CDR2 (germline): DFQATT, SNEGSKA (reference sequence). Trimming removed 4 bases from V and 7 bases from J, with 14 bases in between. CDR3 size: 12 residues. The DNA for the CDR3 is TGCAGTGCTACTCCAACAGGAAGGGAGCAGTACTTA. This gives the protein CSATPTGREQYL.

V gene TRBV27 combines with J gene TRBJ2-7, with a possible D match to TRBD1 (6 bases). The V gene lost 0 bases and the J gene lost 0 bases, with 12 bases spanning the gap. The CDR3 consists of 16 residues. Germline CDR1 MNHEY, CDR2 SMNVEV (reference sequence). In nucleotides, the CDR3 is TGTGCCAGCAGTTTATCGATGGGACACCTCTCCTACGAGCAGTACTTC. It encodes CASSLSMGHLSYEQYF.